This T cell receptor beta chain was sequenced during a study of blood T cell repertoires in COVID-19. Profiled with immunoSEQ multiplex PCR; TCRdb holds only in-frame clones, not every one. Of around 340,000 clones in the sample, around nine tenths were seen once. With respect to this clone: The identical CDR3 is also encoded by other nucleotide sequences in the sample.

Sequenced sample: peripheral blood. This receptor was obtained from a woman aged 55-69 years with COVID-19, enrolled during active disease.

CDR3 residues: CASSPTANYGYTF. The DNA for the CDR3 is TGCGCCAGCAGTCCGACAGCTAACTATGGCTACACCTTC. The chain joins TRBV5-1 to TRBJ1-2; weak D call: TRBD1 (5 bases). The CDR3 consists of 13 residues. V was trimmed by 5 bases and J by 0 bases, leaving 8 bases between them. CDR1 is SGHRS and CDR2 is YFSETQ in the germline V gene.